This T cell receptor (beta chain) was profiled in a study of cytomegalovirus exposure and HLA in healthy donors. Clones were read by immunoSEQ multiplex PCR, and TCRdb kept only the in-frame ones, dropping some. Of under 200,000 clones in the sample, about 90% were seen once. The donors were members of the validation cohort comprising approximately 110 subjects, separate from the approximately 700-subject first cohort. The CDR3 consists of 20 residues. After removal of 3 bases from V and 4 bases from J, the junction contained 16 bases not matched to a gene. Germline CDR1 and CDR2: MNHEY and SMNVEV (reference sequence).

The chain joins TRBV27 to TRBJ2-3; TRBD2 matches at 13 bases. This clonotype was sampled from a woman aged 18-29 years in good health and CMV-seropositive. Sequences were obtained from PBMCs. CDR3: CASSLGTSGDPIFSPDTQYF. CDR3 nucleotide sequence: TGTGCCAGCAGTTTGGGGACTAGCGGGGACCCCATCTTCAGCCCAGATACGCAGTATTTT.